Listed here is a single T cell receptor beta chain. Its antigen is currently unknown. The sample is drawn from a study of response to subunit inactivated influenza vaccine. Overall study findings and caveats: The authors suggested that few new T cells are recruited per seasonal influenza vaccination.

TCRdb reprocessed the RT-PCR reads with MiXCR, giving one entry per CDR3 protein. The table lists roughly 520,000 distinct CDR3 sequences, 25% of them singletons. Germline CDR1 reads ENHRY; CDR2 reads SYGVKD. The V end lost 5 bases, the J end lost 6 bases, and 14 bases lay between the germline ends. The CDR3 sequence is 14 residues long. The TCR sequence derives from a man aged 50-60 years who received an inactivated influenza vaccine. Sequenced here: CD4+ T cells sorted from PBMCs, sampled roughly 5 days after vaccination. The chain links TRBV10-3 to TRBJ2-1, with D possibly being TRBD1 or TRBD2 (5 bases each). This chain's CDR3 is CAISIYGTGNEQFF. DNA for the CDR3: TGTGCCATCAGTATCTATGGGACCGGCAATGAGCAGTTCTTC.